One TCR beta chain is described in this entry. Its antigen is unknown. One junction end does not reproduce the germline sequence, and a read error may be involved. TCRdb independently ran MiXCR on the reads; one entry per CDR3 protein. The sample lists hundreds of thousands of distinct CDR3 sequences; around 32% were seen once. Germline-derived CDR1 and CDR2 are SGHTA and FQGNSA. The CDR3 is 14 amino acids. This sample is part of a study of T cell repertoires in cytomegalovirus infection. Study context: The authors relied on CMV epitopes, both recently identified HLA-C-restricted and well-studied HLA-B-restricted. Matching HLA type, along with CMV infection, was indicated by public TCR beta signatures. Findings of the study overall: Identification of carriers of CMV plus the relevant HLA was performed using cumulative public TCR beta family frequency. Clonotypes of TCR beta that were HLA-C-restricted and CMV-specific dominated the ex vivo response.

The source of this sequence is a human donor in good health (CMV status not recorded). Some clones in this sample may be carry-over from other donors' samples. V usage is TRBV7-2 and J usage is TRBJ2-1; TRBD1 aligns across 9 bases. The sample was cultured CD8+ T cells from PBMCs, taken from culture after CMV antigen stimulation. CDR3: CVSSSGTGWDEQFF. Written as DNA, the CDR3 is TGTGTCAGCAGTTCCGGGACAGGGTGGGATGAGCAGTTCTTC.